This TCR beta chain was retrieved from a study of shared clonotypes between healthy human individuals. Produced via immunoSEQ multiplex PCR; TCRdb's table is partial and in-frame only. The sample records 1.5 million to 1.9 million clones, around 98% being singletons. V was clipped by 9 bases and J by 7 bases, with 19 bases between them. The germline V gene encodes CDR1 MNHEY and CDR2 SVGAGI. This CDR3 contains 13 residues. This sequence was found in a man in his thirties or forties in good health. The chain is built from TRBV6-5 and TRBJ2-7; D possibly corresponds to TRBD2 (6 bases). Sequencing was carried out using naive CD4+ T cells sorted from blood. The subset was: CD45RA+ positively selected. The CDR3 DNA reads TGTGCCAGTGCCAGGGACTTTGAGGGGGAGCAGTACTTC. It specifies CASARDFEGEQYF.